These 11 T cell receptor beta chains were sequenced from one sample in a study of CD8 T cell repertoires and HIV-1 epitope variants. The repertoire was sequenced with immunoSEQ multiplex PCR; TCRdb's copy has only in-frame clones and lacks some. The top ten hold around 42% of the sample, which has roughly 5,200 clones, 66% seen once. No cognate antigen is known for these TCRs. Sequencing was done on a sample of cultured CD8+ T cells derived from PBMCs. Source of these receptors: a male donor with HIV.

By share, this clone ranks as large. The chain has TRBV25-1 and TRBJ2-7; the match to TRBD1 covers 9 bases. This CDR3 comprises 17 residues. V was pared by 5 bases and J by 2 bases, with 13 bases of the junction left unmatched. Germline values: CDR1 MGHDK, CDR2 SYGVNS. In DNA, the CDR3 is TGTGCCAGCAGTAGTGACCGATGGGACAGGGAAACCTACGAGCAGTACTTC. As protein: CASSSDRWDRETYEQYF.

This clone is categorized as medium-sized. V and J are TRBV9 and TRBJ1-2; no clear D. Germline values: CDR1 SGDLS, CDR2 YYNGEE. The CDR3 totals 16 residues. V lost 4 bases and J lost 4, with 20 bases in between. CDR3 amino acids: CASSPADARPLYGYTF. The DNA of the CDR3 is TGTGCCAGCAGCCCCGCGGACGCCAGGCCACTCTATGGCTACACCTTC.

This clone was counted between two and nine times. The J gene is TRBJ1-1, the V gene TRBV29-1; 7 bases match TRBD1. V lost 7 bases, J lost 2 bases, and 1 base stayed unmatched. Germline CDR1 SQVTM, CDR2 ANQGSEA. The CDR3 runs 11 residues. The CDR3 here is CSGDSNTEAFF. The DNA of the CDR3 is TGCAGCGGGGACAGTAACACTGAAGCTTTCTTT.

The chain joins TRBV5-6 to TRBJ1-2, with TRBD1 as a possible D gene (5 bases). Germline V gives CDR1 SGHDT, CDR2 YYEEEE. This CDR3 has 13 amino acids. Trimming removed 4 bases from V and 5 bases from J, with 12 bases in between. For the CDR3, the DNA is TGTGCCAGCAGCCCGGGGGGGAAGTATGGCTACACCTTC. Protein sequence: CASSPGGKYGYTF.

The table lists this clone with a count of one. The CDR3 loop is CASSFDTPNQPQHF. CDR3 coding DNA: TGTGCCAGCAGCTTCGACACACCCAATCAGCCCCAGCATTTT. V gene TRBV7-9 combines with J gene TRBJ1-5, with D uncertain. Trimming took 3 bases from V and 3 from J, leaving 9 bases between them. The CDR3 length is 14 residues. The germline CDR1 and CDR2 sequences are SEHNR and FQNEAQ (reference sequence).

This clone was seen a few times. J is TRBJ2-7 and V is TRBV7-2, with 7 nucleotides matching TRBD1. CDR1 and CDR2 (germline): SGHTA, FQGNSA. J lost 3 bases, V lost 2 bases, and 4 bases had no gene match. The CDR3 spans 14 residues. The CDR3 bases are TGTGCCAGCAGCTTAAGGGACAGTTACTACGAGCAGTACTTC. Its protein product is CASSLRDSYYEQYF.

This chain joins TRBV10-3 and TRBJ1-1; the D is unclear. V dropped 6 bases and J dropped 0 bases, with 8 bases sitting between them. The CDR3 runs to 13 residues. Germline CDR1 is ENHRY and CDR2 is SYGVKD. CDR3 sequence (DNA): TGTGCCATCAGCCTCGAAGTGAACACTGAAGCTTTCTTT. It is translated as CAISLEVNTEAFF.

This clone was observed a few times. This chain connects TRBV5-5 to TRBJ2-5, with 7 bases aligning to TRBD2. This CDR3 has 15 residues. The germline V gene has CDR1 SGHKS and CDR2 YYEKEE (reference sequence). The V gene end was trimmed by 0 bases and the J gene end by 9 bases; junction bases not matched to a gene: 11. The CDR3, as DNA: TGTGCCAGCAGCTTGGAGGCTAGCGGTATGGGGGCCCAGTACTTC. Translating gives CASSLEASGMGAQYF.

The chain links TRBV28 to TRBJ2-7; either TRBD1 or TRBD2 may supply D (5 bases each). The germline V and J ends were trimmed by 6 bases and 4 bases, with 19 bases remaining between them. The CDR3 consists of 15 residues. The germline V gene encodes CDR1 MDHEN and CDR2 SYDVKM. The CDR3 reads CASSPDGTLAYEQYF. Written as DNA, the CDR3 is TGTGCCAGCAGCCCCGACGGGACGTTAGCATACGAGCAGTACTTC.

The V call is TRBV28, the J call TRBJ2-1, with 8 bases lining up with TRBD1. Germline CDR1 is MDHEN and CDR2 is SYDVKM. This CDR3 has 14 amino acids. V trimming: 8 bases; J trimming: 7 bases; junction bases outside the gene matches: 10. The DNA for the CDR3 is TGTGCCAGCGGACTGGGGACAGGAGGGAATGAGCAGTTCTTC. Translation: CASGLGTGGNEQFF.

This clone was detected a few times. This chain joins TRBV6-1 and TRBJ2-7, with 9 nucleotides matching TRBD1. Trimming cost V 6 bases and J 5 bases; bases outside gene matches: 2. This CDR3 is 12 amino acids long. The germline gives CDR1 MNHNS, CDR2 SASEGT. CDR3 sequence: CASRGQGNEQYF. CDR3 in DNA: TGTGCCAGCAGGGGACAGGGAAACGAGCAGTACTTC.